One sample yielded the 21 T cell receptor beta chains listed below, sequenced in a study of cytomegalovirus exposure and HLA in healthy donors. Researchers ran the PCR with 60 Vbeta and 13 Jbeta primers. TCRdb keeps only in-frame clones here, not all; method: immunoSEQ multiplex PCR. The sample holds under 150,000 clones, about 78% seen once. The sequenced sample was PBMCs. The receptors stem from a human donor in good health.

The chain recombines TRBV30 with TRBJ1-2; 11 bases line up with TRBD1. Trimming cost V 5 bases and J 6 bases; bases outside gene matches: 5. There are 13 residues in the CDR3. Looked up from germline, CDR1 is GTSNPN and CDR2 is SVGIG (reference sequence). CDR3 nucleotides: TGTGCCTGGTCAGGACAGGGGGCAAATGGCTACACCTTC. Translated: CAWSGQGANGYTF.

The gene calls are TRBV27 and TRBJ2-1, with 7 bases identical to TRBD1. The germline gives CDR1 MNHEY, CDR2 SMNVEV (reference sequence). The V gene end was trimmed by 5 bases and the J gene end by 8 bases; junction bases not matched to a gene: 12. The CDR3 spans 15 residues. In DNA, the CDR3 is TGTGCCAGCAGTCCGCGGACAGGCCCGGTCCATGAGCAGTTCTTC. Protein product: CASSPRTGPVHEQFF.

This clone was counted once. The chain carries TRBV5-4 and TRBJ2-1, with TRBD2 as a possible D gene (6 bases). Trimming cost V 4 bases and J 3 bases, with 11 bases left between them. CDR3 length: 14 residues. The V gene's germline CDR1 is SGHNT and CDR2 YYREEE (reference sequence). CDR3 nucleotides: TGTGCCAGCAGCGGGGACTTAATCTACAATGAGCAGTTCTTC. It translates to CASSGDLIYNEQFF.

V usage is TRBV6-1 and J usage is TRBJ2-5; 14 nucleotides match TRBD2. This CDR3 has 15 residues. Germline lookup yields CDR1 MNHNS and CDR2 SASEGT. The V gene end was trimmed by 4 bases and the J gene end by 4 bases; junction bases not matched to a gene: 2. CDR3 DNA sequence: TGTGCCAGCAGTGGACTAGCGGGGGGGCCAGAGACCCAGTACTTC. This translates into CASSGLAGGPETQYF.

The V gene is TRBV5-8, the J gene TRBJ1-1; 10 nucleotides line up with TRBD1. The junction had 5 bases not matched to a gene; V was cut back by 0 bases and J by 6 bases. There are 15 residues in the CDR3. Germline V CDR1 and CDR2: SGHTS, YDEGEE. The CDR3 DNA reads TGTGCCAGCAGCTTGGCCGGGACAGGGGCATCTGAAGCTTTCTTT. It codes for CASSLAGTGASEAFF. Full variable domain (missing parts from reference TRBV5-8 and TRBJ1-1): EAGVTQSPTHLIKTRGQQATLRCSPISGHTSVYWYQQALGLGLQFLLWYDEGEERNRGNFPPRFSGRQFPNYSSELNVNALELEDSALYLCASSLAGTGASEAFFGQGTRLTVV.

The V call is TRBV13, the J call TRBJ2-2; D is uncertain. The germline V gene has CDR1 PRHDT and CDR2 FYEKMQ (reference sequence). V shed 4 bases and J shed 5 bases, with 11 bases lying between them. The CDR3 covers 14 residues. The CDR3 spells CASSSDTTTGELFF. The CDR3 DNA reads TGTGCCAGCAGCTCCGACACGACGACCGGGGAGCTGTTTTTT.

This chain uses TRBV5-3 with TRBJ2-5; no reliable D call. TRBV5-3 is recorded as an ORF, its role being uncertain. The CDR3 is 14 residues long. Trimming took off 4 bases at V and 3 bases at J, with 13 bases between the two ends. The CDR3 coding sequence is TGTGCCAGAAGCGCCCTGCGGCGGAAAGAGACCCAGTACTTC. As protein: CARSALRRKETQYF.

The genes are TRBV27 and TRBJ1-5; D is perhaps TRBD1 (5 bases). V was cut by 4 bases and J by 7 bases, with 14 bases left in between. Germline assignment: CDR1 MNHEY and CDR2 SMNVEV (reference sequence). The CDR3 covers 14 residues. The CDR3 loop is CASSSGMWGQPQHF. Written as DNA, the CDR3 is TGTGCCAGCAGTTCAGGGATGTGGGGCCAGCCCCAGCATTTT.

The chain employs TRBV11-2 and TRBJ1-6; D is ambiguous. The CDR3 loop spans 18 amino acids. V was clipped by 2 bases and J by 4 bases, with 18 bases between them. Germline V lookup: CDR1 SGHAT, CDR2 FQNNGV. The DNA for the CDR3 is TGTGCCAGCAGCTTACTCTCGGTTTCCCGGGAGTATAATTCACCCCTCCACTTT. Its translation is CASSLLSVSREYNSPLHF.

The rearrangement uses TRBV6-6 and TRBJ2-2, with TRBD1 matching over 8 bases. Germline CDR1 reads MNHNY; CDR2 reads SVGAGI (reference sequence). This CDR3 contains 16 residues. J was trimmed by 4 bases and V by 7 bases; bases with no gene match: 11. CDR3 in DNA: TGTGCCAGCAACAAAAAGACAGGGGATGGCACCGGGGAGCTGTTTTTT. Translation: CASNKKTGDGTGELFF.

This clone was counted a few times. The J gene is TRBJ1-6, the V gene TRBV4-3; 10 bases are a match to TRBD1. This CDR3 region has 16 residues. Germline V CDR1 and CDR2: LGHNA, YSLEER. Trimming at V came to 0 bases and at J to 9 bases, leaving 5 bases not matched to a gene. The CDR3: CASSQDGTGVGSPLHF. The DNA of the CDR3 is TGCGCCAGCAGCCAAGACGGGACAGGGGTAGGTTCACCCCTCCACTTT.

The chain is built from TRBV5-5 and TRBJ2-7, with D tentatively TRBD2 (5 bases). Trimming removed 2 bases from V and 2 bases from J, with 8 bases in between. CDR1 SGHKS and CDR2 YYEKEE come from the germline V gene (reference sequence). The CDR3 runs to 13 residues. CDR3 nucleotide sequence: TGTGCCAGCAGCTTCCCGGGGACCTACGAGCAGTACTTC. This encodes CASSFPGTYEQYF.

The rearrangement joins TRBV10-3 to TRBJ1-2; D possibly corresponds to TRBD1 (6 bases). Germline V gene sequence: CDR1 ENHRY, CDR2 SYGVKD. V shed 7 bases and J shed 9 bases, with 18 bases lying between them. The CDR3 extends over 13 amino acids. The CDR3 region has the DNA TGTGCCATCACGGAAGGACAGCCCAATCGCTACACCTTC. Protein sequence: CAITEGQPNRYTF.

The CDR3: CATQDLWTQYF. CDR3 bases: TGTGCCACCCAAGACTTGTGGACGCAGTATTTT. J is TRBJ2-3 and V is TRBV19; D gene unclear. The V and J ends lost 10 bases and 9 bases respectively, with 14 bases between them. CDR1 is LNHDA and CDR2 is SQIVND in the germline V gene (reference sequence). The CDR3 runs to 11 residues.

The V and J genes are TRBV7-9 and TRBJ2-7; TRBD2 aligns across 7 bases. The trim removed 3 bases at V and 13 bases at J, leaving 6 bases unmatched. The germline V gene has CDR1 SEHNR and CDR2 FQNEAQ (reference sequence). This CDR3 is 11 amino acids long. Written as DNA, the CDR3 is TGTGCCAGCAGCTTTAACGGGAGGTCTTACTTC. Its translation is CASSFNGRSYF.

A few counts support this clone. The genes are TRBV6-1 and TRBJ2-1, with TRBD1 matching 7 bases. Germline V CDR1 and CDR2: MNHNS, SASEGT. V was clipped by 7 bases and J by 7 bases; unmatched bases: 7. The CDR3 loop spans 13 amino acids. CDR3 amino acids: CASTRQGNNEQFF. The CDR3, as DNA: TGTGCCAGCACCCGACAGGGTAATAATGAGCAGTTCTTC.

J is TRBJ2-1 and V is TRBV30, with TRBD2 as a possible D gene (6 bases). The CDR3 runs 14 residues. The germline V gene has CDR1 GTSNPN and CDR2 SVGIG (reference sequence). Trimming cost V 0 bases and J 12 bases, with 18 bases left between them. In DNA, the CDR3 is TGTGCCTGGAGTGTTCGGCGGGGTCTCGATCGGCAGTTCTTC. Amino acid sequence: CAWSVRRGLDRQFF. Based on the CDR3 plus reference TRBV30 and TRBJ2-1, the full variable domain is SQTIHQWPATLVQPVGSPLSLECTVEGTSNPNLYWYRQAAGRGLQLLFYSVGIGQISSEVPQNLSASRPQDRQFILSSKKLLLSDSGFYLCAWSVRRGLDRQFFGPGTRLTVL.

In its sample, this clone was seen a few times. The J gene is TRBJ1-2, the V gene TRBV7-2, with TRBD1 identical over 8 bases. Germline-derived CDR1 and CDR2 are SGHTA and FQGNSA. CDR3 length equals 15 residues. V lost 1 base to trimming and J lost 4 bases; unmatched junction nucleotides: 5. The CDR3 DNA sequence: TGTGCCAGCAGCTTAGTCAGGGGGCAGAGCTATGGCTACACCTTC. Protein product: CASSLVRGQSYGYTF.

This clone turned up a few times. The same CDR3 arises from other DNA sequences in this sample as well. The chain is built from TRBV10-3 and TRBJ1-5; 9 bases are shared with TRBD1. CDR3 length: 14 amino acids. Germline V CDR1 and CDR2: ENHRY, SYGVKD. V shed 4 bases, J shed 2 bases, and the junction held 0 bases outside the gene matches. Here the CDR3 reads CAISGTGGNQPQHF. DNA for the CDR3: TGTGCCATCAGTGGGACAGGGGGCAATCAGCCCCAGCATTTT.

The V gene is TRBV5-4, the J gene TRBJ2-1; TRBD2 agrees at 7 bases. The junction had 17 bases not matched to a gene; V was cut back by 4 bases and J by 10 bases. Germline V gene lookup returns CDR1 SGHNT and CDR2 YYREEE (reference sequence). The CDR3 runs to 16 residues. CDR3 region: CASSRGPGGTREEQFF. CDR3 bases: TGTGCCAGCAGCCGCGGCCCGGGAGGTACCCGGGAGGAGCAGTTCTTC.

The chain couples TRBV27 to TRBJ2-1; 13 bases match TRBD2. V was clipped by 5 bases and J by 8 bases; unmatched bases: 6. The CDR3 sequence is 15 residues long. Germline-derived CDR1 and CDR2 are MNHEY and SMNVEV (reference sequence). The CDR3 DNA sequence: TGTGCCAGCAGTCTAACTAGCGGGGGGGCGGATGAGCAGTTCTTC. Residues: CASSLTSGGADEQFF.